These 8 T cell receptor beta chains were sequenced from one sample in a study of blood T cell repertoires in COVID-19. Measured with immunoSEQ multiplex PCR; TCRdb has only the in-frame clones, and not every one. The sample has about 240,000 clones, about 87% seen once. Input material: PBMCs or T cells enriched from blood (not recorded which). These receptors were taken from a woman in her twenties or thirties with acute COVID-19.

The V and J genes are TRBV7-2 and TRBJ1-4; TRBD1 agrees at 7 bases. CDR3 length: 15 residues. Germline V gene data show CDR1 as SGHTA and CDR2 as FQGNSA. The trim removed 5 bases at V and 1 base at J, leaving 4 bases unmatched. The CDR3 DNA reads as TGTGCCAGCAGCCCTTGGACAGGAACTAATGAAAAACTGTTTTTT. This translates into CASSPWTGTNEKLFF.

The CDR3 region is CASNPRVSLSDYGYTF. As DNA, the CDR3 is TGTGCCAGCAACCCCCGGGTTAGCCTGTCGGACTATGGCTACACCTTC. The rearrangement uses TRBV2 and TRBJ1-2; no firm D call. The CDR3 has 16 residues. V lost 7 bases and J lost 3, with 21 bases in between. Germline loops: CDR1 SNHLY, CDR2 FYNNEI.

The CDR3: CASSYMGRGNEQFF. DNA for the CDR3: TGTGCCAGCAGTTATATGGGCAGGGGCAATGAGCAGTTCTTC. The chain links TRBV6-5 to TRBJ2-1; maybe TRBD1 (6 bases). The germline gives CDR1 MNHEY, CDR2 SVGAGI. V gave up 3 bases and J gave up 6 bases, with 12 bases separating them. This CDR3 is built from 14 residues.

The chain recombines TRBV12-5 with TRBJ2-7; 11 positions agree with TRBD1. Looked up from germline, CDR1 is LGHNT and CDR2 is FRNRAP. Unmatched junction bases numbered 7, after V lost 2 bases and J lost 4 bases. The CDR3 length is 16 residues. The CDR3 reads CASGLTWTGGNYEQYF. CDR3 nucleotides: TGTGCTAGTGGTTTGACCTGGACAGGGGGCAATTACGAGCAGTACTTC.

The CDR3 protein is CASSQDPDRGDTGELFF. In DNA form, the CDR3 reads TGCGCCAGCAGCCAAGATCCAGACAGGGGGGACACCGGGGAGCTGTTTTTT. The genes are TRBV4-1 and TRBJ2-2, with 9 bases matching TRBD1. The V and J ends lost 0 bases and 3 bases, in that order; junction bases with no gene match: 5. This CDR3 contains 17 residues. Germline V gives CDR1 MGHRA, CDR2 YSYEKL.

This clone has a single count. The CDR3 DNA reads as TGCGCCAGCAGCCAAGGGGAACAGGGACAACGCTACGAGCAGTACTTC. It specifies CASSQGEQGQRYEQYF. The chain couples TRBV4-3 to TRBJ2-7, with a tentative D call TRBD1 (6 bases). The CDR3 extends over 16 amino acids. The V gene lost 1 base and the J gene lost 3 bases, with 16 bases spanning the gap. CDR1 is LGHNA, CDR2 YSLEER, per germline.

The chain recombines TRBV10-1 with TRBJ1-2; unclear D gene. CDR3 length: 13 amino acids. Trimming took 0 bases from V and 5 from J, leaving 7 bases between them. CDR1 is WNHNN, CDR2 SYGVQD, per germline (reference sequence). CDR3 amino acids: CASSESNSYGYTF. CDR3 DNA sequence: TGCGCCAGCAGTGAGTCGAACAGTTATGGCTACACCTTC.

The chain links TRBV6-5 to TRBJ1-2; a weak D match, TRBD1 (5 bases). Looked up from germline, CDR1 is MNHEY and CDR2 is SVGAGI. The CDR3 runs 15 residues. Trimming removed 2 bases at V and 4 bases at J, with 14 bases between. CDR3 amino acids: CASSYTLGEGYGYTF. As DNA, the CDR3 is TGTGCCAGCAGTTACACCTTGGGGGAGGGCTATGGCTACACCTTC.